The 17 T cell receptor beta chains listed next were all sequenced from one sample in a study of vaccination and CD4 T cells after COVID-19. CD4+ T cells that had been cultured provided DNA sequenced with the Oncomine TCR Beta short-read assay. Via MiXCR, TCRdb re-called the PCR reads, giving one row per CDR3 protein. The sample consists of around 11,000 distinct CDR3 sequences, about 25% of them appearing once. For these TCRs, the target antigens are not known. Specified treatment: approximately 10-day PBMC culture with coronavirus spike peptide pools or control peptides (ViraFEST assay). Sequencing used CD4+ T cells from blood, cultured in vitro, obtained after SARS-CoV-2 vaccination. All receptors come from a human donor who had recovered from COVID-19.

This clonotype came up a few times. The chain recombines TRBV28 with TRBJ2-7; D not resolved. V was trimmed by 3 bases and J by 2 bases, leaving 5 bases between them. The germline gives CDR1 MDHEN, CDR2 SYDVKM. The CDR3 contains 12 residues. The CDR3 bases are TGTGCCAGCAGTTTTGGAACCTACGAGCAGTACTTC. Its translation: CASSFGTYEQYF.

The sample holds a few counts of this clonotype. The genes are TRBV7-3 and TRBJ2-3, with D unresolved. The V end lost 4 bases, the J end lost 2 bases, and 7 bases lay between the germline ends. Germline CDR1 is SGHTA and CDR2 is FQGTGA. This CDR3 spans 13 amino acids. The CDR3 loop reads CASSSQYTDTQYF. The CDR3 DNA sequence: TGTGCCAGCAGCTCACAATACACAGATACGCAGTATTTT.

In its sample, this clonotype was seen a few times. V and J are TRBV6-5 and TRBJ2-6; 9 bases match TRBD1. This CDR3 spans 18 amino acids. The germline V gene encodes CDR1 MNHEY and CDR2 SVGAGI. V trimming: 2 bases; J trimming: 0 bases; junction bases outside the gene matches: 5. The CDR3 reads CASSYGDRDSSGANVLTF. For the CDR3, the DNA is TGTGCCAGCAGTTACGGGGACAGGGACAGCTCTGGGGCCAACGTCCTGACTTTC.

The chain combines TRBV28 with TRBJ2-7; 7 bases are a match to TRBD1. The V gene end was trimmed by 6 bases and the J gene end by 4 bases; junction bases not matched to a gene: 6. CDR3 length: 13 amino acids. The V gene's germline CDR1 is MDHEN and CDR2 SYDVKM. The CDR3 reads CASRSTGPYEQYF. The CDR3 DNA is TGTGCCAGCAGGTCGACAGGGCCGTACGAGCAGTACTTC.

In its sample, this clonotype is medium-sized. The rearrangement joins TRBV6-1 to TRBJ2-5, with 9 bases that match TRBD2. Unmatched junction bases numbered 16, after V lost 6 bases and J lost 5 bases. Germline CDR1 reads MNHNS; CDR2 reads SASEGT. The CDR3 consists of 17 residues. The CDR3 DNA reads as TGTGCCAGCAGCCACCTCGTCTTAGCGGGAGTGCCCGAGACCCAGTACTTC. It codes for CASSHLVLAGVPETQYF.

The genes are TRBV4-1 and TRBJ1-2; 11 bases align to TRBD1. The CDR3 covers 16 residues. The V gene end was trimmed by 3 bases and the J gene end by 6 bases; junction bases not matched to a gene: 9. Germline CDR1 and CDR2: MGHRA and YSYEKL. CDR3 region: CASSQGQGVLHHGYTF. In nucleotides, the CDR3 is TGCGCCAGCAGCCAGGGACAGGGGGTCCTTCACCATGGCTACACCTTC.

In its sample, this clonotype ranks as medium-sized. V gene TRBV6-1 combines with J gene TRBJ1-2; possibly TRBD1 for D (6 bases). V gave up 8 bases and J gave up 5 bases, with 15 bases separating them. CDR3 length equals 13 residues. Germline V gene data show CDR1 as MNHNS and CDR2 as SASEGT. CDR3: CASGNRDQYGYTF. Here the CDR3 DNA reads TGTGCCAGCGGGAACAGGGATCAGTATGGCTACACCTTC.

This CDR3 is CASRDRGRSYEQYF. CDR3 in DNA: TGTGCCAGCAGAGACAGGGGACGGTCCTACGAGCAGTACTTC. This rearrangement joins TRBV6-1 to TRBJ2-7, with 8 bases identical to TRBD1. CDR3 length equals 14 residues. Per germline, CDR1 MNHNS and CDR2 SASEGT. Trimming removed 6 bases from V and 1 base from J; junction bases left unmatched: 5.

This chain links TRBV15 with TRBJ1-4; D is undetermined. CDR3 size: 13 residues. Germline CDR1 LNHNV, CDR2 YYDKDF (reference sequence). Trimming cost V 5 bases and J 13 bases, with 17 bases left between them. Here the CDR3 reads CATSGLTREALFF. CDR3 DNA sequence: TGTGCCACCAGCGGATTAACTAGGGAGGCACTGTTTTTT. The complete variable domain, with remaining parts taken from reference TRBV15 and TRBJ1-4, reads DAMVIQNPRYQVTQFGKPVTLSCSQTLNHNVMYWYQQKSSQAPKLLFHYYDKDFNNEADTPDNFQSRRPNTSFCFLDIRSPGLGDTAMYLCATSGLTREALFFGSGTQLSVL.

This clonotype appeared a few times. The chain recombines TRBV7-9 with TRBJ2-3, with TRBD2 matching over 10 bases. CDR3 length equals 14 residues. CDR1 and CDR2 from the germline V gene are SEHNR and FQNEAQ (reference sequence). Trimming took 4 bases from V and 6 from J; bases not matched to a gene: 4. CDR3 residues: CASSSLAGEDTQYF. The CDR3 region has the DNA TGTGCCAGCAGCTCGCTAGCGGGGGAGGATACGCAGTATTTT.

This clonotype has just a few counts. J is TRBJ2-5 and V is TRBV20-1, with D maybe TRBD2 (5 bases). From germline, CDR1 is DFQATT and CDR2 SNEGSKA (reference sequence). V lost 0 bases, J lost 1 base, and 9 bases lay in between. The CDR3 sequence is 14 residues long. The CDR3 protein is CSARDRRGQETQYF. Here the CDR3 DNA reads TGCAGTGCTAGAGATCGACGGGGCCAAGAGACCCAGTACTTC.

On this clonotype: This may stem from a read error, because a much larger clone lies one nucleotide away. The CDR3 sequence is CSASWGRQEETQYF. In DNA form, the CDR3 reads TGCAGTGCTTCATGGGGACGGCAAGAAGAGACCCAGTACTTC. The chain is built from TRBV20-1 and TRBJ2-5; perhaps D is TRBD1 or TRBD2 (5 bases each). Germline CDR1 is DFQATT and CDR2 is SNEGSKA (reference sequence). This CDR3 is built from 14 residues. V lost 5 bases, J lost 3 bases, and 16 bases lay in between.

This chain joins TRBV7-8 and TRBJ2-4; 10 nucleotides align to TRBD1. The germline V gene has CDR1 SGHVS and CDR2 FQNEAQ. The V gene end was trimmed by 3 bases and the J gene end by 0 bases; junction bases not matched to a gene: 8. This CDR3 contains 18 residues. CDR3 DNA: TGTGCCAGCAGCTTGACAGGGGGCGCGTACGGAGCCAAAAACATTCAGTACTTC. The encoded protein is CASSLTGGAYGAKNIQYF.

By proportion, this clonotype is medium-sized. The V gene is TRBV20-1, the J gene TRBJ2-2; 10 bases are shared with TRBD1. CDR1 is DFQATT and CDR2 is SNEGSKA in the germline V gene (reference sequence). This CDR3 region has 14 residues. The junction had 1 base not matched to a gene; V was cut back by 2 bases and J by 4 bases. CDR3 sequence (DNA): TGCAGTGCTAGAAGGACAGGGGGCACCGGGGAGCTGTTTTTT. It encodes CSARRTGGTGELFF.

This clonotype was seen a few times. The chain employs TRBV10-3 and TRBJ2-7; TRBD2 matches 7 bases. The CDR3 is made up of 16 amino acids. CDR1 and CDR2 from the germline V gene are ENHRY and SYGVKD. V was pared by 2 bases and J by 1 base, with 8 bases of the junction left unmatched. CDR3 sequence reads: CAISENQAGRSYEQYF. In DNA form, the CDR3 reads TGTGCCATCAGTGAGAATCAAGCGGGGAGATCCTACGAGCAGTACTTC.

The chain combines TRBV14 with TRBJ2-5; D perhaps matches TRBD2 (6 bases). Trimming stripped 0 bases from V and 5 bases from J, with 19 bases between. CDR1 SGHDN and CDR2 FVKESK come from the germline V gene. The CDR3 has 17 amino acids. The CDR3 region is CASSQDRGRESDETQYF. DNA of the CDR3: TGTGCCAGCAGCCAAGATCGAGGACGGGAGTCGGACGAGACCCAGTACTTC.

This clonotype is medium-sized by share. The chain combines TRBV20-1 with TRBJ1-2; the D gene is possibly TRBD1 (5 bases). Per the germline V gene, CDR1 is DFQATT and CDR2 is SNEGSKA (reference sequence). The CDR3 totals 13 residues. The V and J ends lost 5 bases and 3 bases respectively, with 13 bases between them. The CDR3 sequence: CSAPGQTDYGYTF. The CDR3 DNA reads TGCAGTGCTCCCGGGCAGACAGACTATGGCTACACCTTC.